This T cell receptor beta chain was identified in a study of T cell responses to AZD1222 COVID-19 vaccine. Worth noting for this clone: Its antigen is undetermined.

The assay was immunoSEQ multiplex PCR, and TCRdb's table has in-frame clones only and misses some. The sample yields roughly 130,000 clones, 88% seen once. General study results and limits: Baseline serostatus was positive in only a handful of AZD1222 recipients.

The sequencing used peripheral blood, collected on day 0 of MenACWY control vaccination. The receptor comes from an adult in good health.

The CDR3 is CSVFRLLGTEAFF. DNA of the CDR3: TGCAGCGTTTTCAGACTTTTGGGTACTGAAGCTTTCTTT. The chain links TRBV29-1 to TRBJ1-1; D uncertain. The CDR3 sequence is 13 residues long. Germline CDR1 and CDR2: SQVTM and ANQGSEA. With 5 bases removed from V and 5 bases from J, the gap between germline ends came to 15 bases. Filled out from reference TRBV29-1 and TRBJ1-1, the complete variable domain reads SAVISQKPSRDICQRGTSLTIQCQVDSQVTMMFWYRQQPGQSLTLIATANQGSEATYESGFVIDKFPISRPNLTFSTLTVSNMSPEDSSIYLCSVFRLLGTEAFFGQGTRLTVV.